This TCR beta chain was retrieved from a study of blood T cell repertoires in COVID-19. Authors' data handling: Amplification of reference gene primers provided the estimated nucleated cell counts. Method: immunoSEQ multiplex PCR; TCRdb's copy keeps in-frame clones and lacks some. The V and J calls and clone size are taken from that table; D and trimming were inferred from the DNA. This table has around 180,000 clones, approximately 82% appearing once. Only one count was recorded for this clone. Germline V CDR1 and CDR2: MDHEN, SYDVKM. The V end lost 8 bases, the J end lost 3 bases, and 13 bases lay between the germline ends. CDR3 length: 13 amino acids.

The sequence was obtained from a woman older than 75 with active or convalescent COVID-19. Material for sequencing was peripheral blood. The rearrangement links TRBV28 to TRBJ1-1, with D perhaps TRBD1 (6 bases). The CDR3 spells CASQGQRYTEAFF. CDR3 nucleotides: TGTGCCAGCCAGGGGCAGAGATACACTGAAGCTTTCTTT.